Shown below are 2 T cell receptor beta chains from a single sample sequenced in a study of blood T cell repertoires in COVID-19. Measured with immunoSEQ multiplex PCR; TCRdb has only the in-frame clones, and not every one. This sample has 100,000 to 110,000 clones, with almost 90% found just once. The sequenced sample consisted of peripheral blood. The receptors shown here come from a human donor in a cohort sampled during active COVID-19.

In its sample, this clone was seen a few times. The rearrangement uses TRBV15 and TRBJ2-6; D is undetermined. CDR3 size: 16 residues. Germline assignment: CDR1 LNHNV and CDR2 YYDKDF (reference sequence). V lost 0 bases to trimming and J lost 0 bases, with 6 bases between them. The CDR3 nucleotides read TGTGCCACCAGCAGAGATAGTGACTCTGGGGCCAACGTCCTGACTTTC. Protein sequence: CATSRDSDSGANVLTF.

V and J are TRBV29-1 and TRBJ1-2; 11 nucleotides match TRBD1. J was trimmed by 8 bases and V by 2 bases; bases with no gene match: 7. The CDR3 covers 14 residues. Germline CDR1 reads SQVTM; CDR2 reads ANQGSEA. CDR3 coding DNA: TGCAGCGTTGAAACCGGACAGGGGGCGCGAGGCTACACCTTC. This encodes CSVETGQGARGYTF.